There are a few counts of the clone carrying this T cell receptor (beta chain). Germline-derived CDR1 and CDR2 are SNHLY and FYNNEI. Deletions cut 8 bases from V and 3 bases from J, with 13 bases between. The CDR3 is made up of 13 amino acids. The sample belongs to a study of blood T cell repertoires in COVID-19. Generated by immunoSEQ multiplex PCR, the TCRdb table keeps only in-frame clones and is missing some. The sample holds about 69,000 clones, around 83% seen once. The sample consisted of peripheral blood. V is TRBV2 and J is TRBJ1-2; D is possibly TRBD1 (6 bases). The source of this sequence is a human donor in a cohort sampled during active COVID-19. The CDR3 reads CASARQADYGYTF. The CDR3, as DNA: TGTGCCAGCGCCAGACAGGCGGACTATGGCTACACCTTC.